This T cell receptor beta chain was captured by sequencing in a study of tumor and adjacent non-tumor tissue in lung cancer (dated by TCRdb to 2017 to 2018). Background for the entire study: The cohort included some 11 adenocarcinoma, a couple of squamous cell carcinoma and 1 small cell lung cancer patients. TCRbeta CDR3 sequencing was performed on more than 25 paired specimens, with one tumor sample and one normal lung sample collected per patient. In total, sequencing yielded 95 million to 150 million productive TCRbeta reads, which works out to an average of about 4.2 million reads per sample. The roughly 15 enrolled patients, of whom approximately ten were men and 5 were women, were aged about 31 to 85 years and were diagnosed with TNM stage I to III disease. Bulk TCRbeta repertoires were compared between lung tumor tissue and matched distant non-tumor lung tissue obtained from under 18 lung cancer patients.

Comments on this clonotype: What antigen it recognizes has not been identified. A read error is possible here, since a much larger clone lies one base away.

Library creation used multiplex PCR. Sequencer: Illumina HiSeq 2500. TCRbeta libraries were constructed through three rounds of nested PCR with primers (Table S4) according to protocols modified from ARM-PCR. PCR products of 200-500 bp were gel-excised and purified with the QIAquick gel extraction kit before sequencing. As for the original processing: Trimmomatic was used to clean the reads, FLASH was used to merge the reads into complete CDR3 sequences, and MiTCR was used to assign the reads to V(D)J germline segments. Clonal diversity was computed as the inverse Simpson's index with VDJtools. Productive reads were defined as in-frame sequences without a premature stop codon. TCRdb ran its own pipeline on the public reads, namely fastp trimming at Q25 and MiXCR clone calling, and kept in-frame beta chains. Rows are unified per CDR3 protein, each entry keeping the most common DNA and genes. The V and J calls follow TCRdb's processing rather than the paper's. Counted in this sample were around 100,000 distinct CDR3 sequences; about 60% of them appeared once. Roughly 19% of the sample is in the top ten clones.

From the cysteine up to the phenylalanine, the CDR3 has a length of 15 residues. CDR3 DNA is the only sequence kept; it has 45 bases, read in frame from the first base. The germline V gene (reference sequence) provides CDR1 SGHNT and CDR2 YYREEE. Findings and caveats that apply to the study as a whole: Younger patients had significantly higher TCR diversity, and higher tumor TCR diversity was associated with shorter overall and disease-free survival. Significantly higher TCR diversity (inverse Simpson) was observed in tumor tissue than in normal lung tissue (around 460 vs 160, P = 0.0075, Mann-Whitney U test). With only about 16 patients in the cohort, the authors noted that larger samples and more detailed clinical data are needed. Because peripheral blood was not sequenced, the blood TCRbeta repertoires of the lung cancer patients in the study went unexamined. In normal lung, the top 100 clones accounted for a significantly larger cumulative share of the repertoire than in tumor tissue. The methods do not name the sequencing platform or mention unique molecular identifiers.

RNA was extracted from bulk unsorted tissue and checked for quality with a NanoDrop ND-1000 and an Agilent 2100. Distant non-tumor tissue taken more than 3 cm from the tumor edge was used as the normal lung sample. Donors were newly diagnosed lung cancer patients admitted for thoracic surgery in China between August and November 2014, without prior chemotherapy. Patients with previous radiotherapy or chemotherapy, or with another concurrent cancer, were excluded from the study. Surgical tissue pieces of roughly 1-2 cm3 were preserved in RNAlater solution and stored at -80 °C until use. This TCR derives from a man under 40 with non-small cell lung cancer. What was sequenced was distant non-tumor lung tissue. The chain was built from TRBV5-4 and TRBJ1-2; TRBD1 is a weak D gene call, 6 bases matching. The sequenced DNA: TGTGTCAGCAGCTTGGCCTCAGGGGTAAACTATGGCTACACCTTC. This gives the protein CVSSLASGVNYGYTF.